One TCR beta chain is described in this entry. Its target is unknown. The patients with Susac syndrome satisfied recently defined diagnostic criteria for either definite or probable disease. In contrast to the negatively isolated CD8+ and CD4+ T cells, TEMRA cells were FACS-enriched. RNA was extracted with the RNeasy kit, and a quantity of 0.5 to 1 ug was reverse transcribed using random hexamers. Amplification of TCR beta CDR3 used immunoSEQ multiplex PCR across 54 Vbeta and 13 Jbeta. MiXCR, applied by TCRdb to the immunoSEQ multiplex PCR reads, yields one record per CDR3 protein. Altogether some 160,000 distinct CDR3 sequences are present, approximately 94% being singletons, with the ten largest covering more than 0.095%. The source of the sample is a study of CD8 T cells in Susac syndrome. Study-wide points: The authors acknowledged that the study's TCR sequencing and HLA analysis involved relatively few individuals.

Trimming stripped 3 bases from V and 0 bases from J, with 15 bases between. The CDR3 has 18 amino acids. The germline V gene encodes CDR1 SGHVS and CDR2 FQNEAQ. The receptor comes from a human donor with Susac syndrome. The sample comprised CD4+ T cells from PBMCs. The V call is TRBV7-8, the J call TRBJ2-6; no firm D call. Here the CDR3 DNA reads TGTGCCAGCAGCTTTTTTGTCAGGTTAAGCTCTGGGGCCAACGTCCTGACTTTC. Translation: CASSFFVRLSSGANVLTF.